This T cell receptor (beta chain) was profiled in a study of blood T cell repertoires in COVID-19. About the study: Donors in the United States, Italy and Spain gave samples during acute or convalescent COVID-19.

The CDR3 extends over 14 amino acids. CDR1 and CDR2 from the germline V gene are SQVTM and ANQGSEA. V trimming: 8 bases; J trimming: 5 bases; junction bases outside the gene matches: 10. Generated by immunoSEQ multiplex PCR, the TCRdb table keeps only in-frame clones and is missing some. The data show 450,000 or so clones, 70% to 90% seen once. This clonotype originated in a young man with COVID-19, enrolled during active disease. Input material: peripheral blood. The chain uses TRBV29-1 and TRBJ2-2, with 8 nucleotides matching TRBD2. Written as DNA, the CDR3 is TGCAGCAGCAGAGCGGGAGAAAGGACCGGGGAGCTGTTTTTT. Its translation: CSSRAGERTGELFF.